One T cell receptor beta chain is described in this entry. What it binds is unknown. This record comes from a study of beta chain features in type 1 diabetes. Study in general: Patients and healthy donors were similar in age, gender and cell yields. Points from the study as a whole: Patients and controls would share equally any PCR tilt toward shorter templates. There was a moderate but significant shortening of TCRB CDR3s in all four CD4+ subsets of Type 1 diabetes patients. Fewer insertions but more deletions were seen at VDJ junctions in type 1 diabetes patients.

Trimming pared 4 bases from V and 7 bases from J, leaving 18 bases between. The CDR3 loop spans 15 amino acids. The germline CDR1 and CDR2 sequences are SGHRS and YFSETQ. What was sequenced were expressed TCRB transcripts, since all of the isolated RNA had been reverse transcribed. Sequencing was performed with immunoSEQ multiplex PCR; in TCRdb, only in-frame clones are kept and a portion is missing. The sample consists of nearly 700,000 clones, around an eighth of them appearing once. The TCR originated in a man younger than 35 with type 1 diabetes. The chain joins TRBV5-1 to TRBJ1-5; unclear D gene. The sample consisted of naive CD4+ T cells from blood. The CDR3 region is CASSQEVRLIQPQHF. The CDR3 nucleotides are TGCGCCAGCAGCCAAGAGGTTCGGCTTATCCAGCCCCAGCATTTT.